This is a list of T cell receptor beta chains from one sample in a study of blood T cell repertoires in COVID-19. The method was immunoSEQ multiplex PCR; TCRdb's version includes in-frame clones alone and lacks a portion of them. The data show 150,000 to 200,000 clones, with about 88% seen just once and 20% to 25% held by the top ten. Sequencing used PBMCs or T cells enriched from blood (not recorded which). The receptor source for this set is a woman aged 40 to 55 in a cohort exposed to, infected with or recovered from COVID-19 (not recorded which). The CDR3 runs from the conserved cysteine through the conserved F or W. A D gene is named only where the DNA matches it firmly. Clone size is stated in some rows and not others, as once, few, many or a class when expanded.

length: 15; V: TRBV13; D: TRBD1; size: -; J: TRBJ2-2; CDR3: CASSLGRGQGGELFF; DNA: TGTGCCAGCAGCTTAGGCAGGGGGCAGGGCGGGGAGCTGTTTTTT
length: 19; V: TRBV15; D: TRBD1; size: -; J: TRBJ1-6; CDR3: CATSRLPGQGTPQDSPLHF; DNA: TGTGCCACCAGCAGACTCCCGGGACAGGGGACCCCTCAGGATTCACCCCTCCACTTT
length: 15; V: TRBV9; D: TRBD1; size: -; J: TRBJ1-1; CDR3: CASSPTGGLNTEAFF; DNA: TGTGCCAGCAGCCCGACAGGGGGCTTGAACACTGAAGCTTTCTTT
length: 14; V: TRBV5-1; D: TRBD1; size: -; J: TRBJ2-1; CDR3: CASSFYPDRDEQFF; DNA: TGCGCCAGCAGCTTCTATCCGGACAGGGATGAGCAGTTCTTC
length: 13; V: TRBV24-1; D: -; size: -; J: TRBJ1-1; CDR3: CATLCGAGTEAFF; DNA: TGTGCCACCCTCTGCGGGGCAGGCACTGAAGCTTTCTTT
length: 15; V: TRBV10-2; D: TRBD1; size: -; J: TRBJ2-7; CDR3: CASGGTGTGHYEQYF; DNA: TGCGCCAGCGGTGGGACCGGGACAGGGCATTACGAGCAGTACTTC
length: 16; V: TRBV18; D: TRBD2; size: -; J: TRBJ2-1; CDR3: CASSPAGLAEYNEQFF; DNA: TGTGCCAGCTCACCTGCCGGGCTAGCGGAGTACAATGAGCAGTTCTTC
length: 14; V: TRBV6-1; D: -; size: -; J: TRBJ1-5; CDR3: CASSERGGGQPQHF; DNA: TGTGCCAGCAGTGAACGGGGTGGTGGTCAGCCCCAGCATTTT
length: 14; V: TRBV28; D: TRBD1; size: many; J: TRBJ1-1; CDR3: CASRVRDRGIEAFF; DNA: TGTGCCAGCCGAGTTCGGGACAGGGGGATTGAAGCTTTCTTT
length: 20; V: TRBV3-1/TRBV3-2; D: TRBD2; size: -; J: TRBJ2-5; CDR3: CASSQGPQTSGRPSQETQYF; DNA: TGTGCCAGCAGCCAAGGCCCTCAGACTAGCGGGAGGCCCTCCCAAGAGACCCAGTACTTC
length: 16; V: TRBV19; D: TRBD2; size: -; J: TRBJ2-1; CDR3: CASSRGTSGGWNEQFF; DNA: TGTGCCAGTAGTAGGGGAACTAGCGGGGGGTGGAATGAGCAGTTCTTC
length: 13; V: TRBV11-3; D: -; size: -; J: TRBJ1-1; CDR3: CASSLEENTEAFF; DNA: TGTGCCAGCAGCCTGGAGGAGAACACTGAAGCTTTCTTT
length: 14; V: TRBV5-1; D: -; size: -; J: TRBJ2-5; CDR3: CASSLQVVQETQYF; DNA: TGCGCCAGCAGCTTGCAGGTGGTCCAAGAGACCCAGTACTTC
length: 13; V: TRBV24-1; D: -; size: -; J: TRBJ1-2; CDR3: CATSERTVSGYTF; DNA: TGTGCCACCAGTGAGAGGACAGTAAGTGGCTACACCTTC
length: 18; V: TRBV7-2; D: TRBD1; size: few; J: TRBJ2-1; CDR3: CASSLAARTGGLGNEQFF; DNA: TGTGCCAGCAGCTTAGCCGCACGGACAGGGGGCTTGGGCAATGAGCAGTTCTTC
length: 13; V: TRBV7-8; D: -; size: -; J: TRBJ1-6; CDR3: CASSLDLNSPLHF; DNA: TGTGCCAGCAGCTTGGACTTAAATTCACCCCTCCACTTT
length: 19; V: TRBV11-2; D: TRBD2; size: -; J: TRBJ2-3; CDR3: CASSHQREGPLMSTDTQYF; DNA: TGTGCCAGCAGCCATCAGCGGGAGGGCCCCCTGATGAGCACAGATACGCAGTATTTT
length: 14; V: TRBV7-9; D: TRBD2; size: -; J: TRBJ2-5; CDR3: CASTTSREVETQYF; DNA: TGTGCCAGCACCACTTCCCGGGAGGTGGAGACCCAGTACTTC
length: 17; V: TRBV5-1; D: TRBD1; size: -; J: TRBJ1-2; CDR3: CASRVGTGGRANYGYTF; DNA: TGCGCCAGCAGGGTTGGGACAGGGGGTCGAGCTAACTATGGCTACACCTTC
length: 15; V: TRBV10-2; D: TRBD1; size: -; J: TRBJ1-4; CDR3: CASSATGTGSEKLFF; DNA: TGCGCCAGCAGTGCAACCGGGACAGGGTCTGAAAAACTGTTTTTT
length: 13; V: TRBV6-4; D: -; size: -; J: TRBJ1-2; CDR3: CASSPVPTGGYTF; DNA: TGTGCCAGCAGTCCCGTTCCTACGGGGGGCTACACCTTC
length: 15; V: TRBV28; D: -; size: -; J: TRBJ1-3; CDR3: CASSFTGWSGNTIYF; DNA: TGTGCCAGCAGTTTTACAGGGTGGTCTGGAAACACCATATATTTT
length: 14; V: TRBV2; D: -; size: -; J: TRBJ2-2; CDR3: CASSEIRNTGELFF; DNA: TGTGCCAGCAGTGAGATTAGGAACACCGGGGAGCTGTTTTTT
length: 16; V: TRBV3-1/TRBV3-2; D: TRBD2; size: -; J: TRBJ2-1; CDR3: CASSRLLAGAYNEQFF; DNA: TGTGCCAGCAGCCGCCTACTAGCGGGGGCCTACAATGAGCAGTTCTTC
length: 15; V: TRBV2; D: TRBD2; size: -; J: TRBJ2-1; CDR3: CASSEVAGENNEQFF; DNA: TGTGCCAGCAGTGAAGTAGCGGGAGAGAACAATGAGCAGTTCTTC
length: 14; V: TRBV19; D: TRBD1; size: -; J: TRBJ1-1; CDR3: CASKQGQGVTEAFF; DNA: TGTGCCAGTAAACAGGGACAGGGAGTCACTGAAGCTTTCTTT
length: 15; V: TRBV7-9; D: -; size: -; J: TRBJ2-2; CDR3: CASSSPGIQTGELFF; DNA: TGTGCCAGCAGCTCACCCGGGATCCAGACCGGGGAGCTGTTTTTT
length: 14; V: TRBV5-1; D: TRBD1; size: -; J: TRBJ1-4; CDR3: CASSLGGFDEKLFF; DNA: TGCGCCAGCAGCCTAGGGGGCTTCGATGAAAAACTGTTTTTT
length: 13; V: TRBV27; D: -; size: -; J: TRBJ1-2; CDR3: CASRSGQFYGYTF; DNA: TGTGCCAGCAGATCCGGACAGTTTTATGGCTACACCTTC
length: 16; V: TRBV2; D: TRBD2; size: -; J: TRBJ2-3; CDR3: CASSDSSGRYTDTQYF; DNA: TGTGCCAGCAGTGACTCTAGCGGGCGATACACAGATACGCAGTATTTT
length: 15; V: TRBV2; D: -; size: -; J: TRBJ1-2; CDR3: CASSSGPQRGGGYTF; DNA: TGTGCCAGCAGTTCGGGGCCCCAGAGGGGAGGTGGCTACACCTTC
length: 16; V: TRBV13; D: -; size: -; J: TRBJ2-3; CDR3: CASSIGTAGGSDTQYF; DNA: TGTGCCAGCAGCATCGGGACAGCCGGGGGATCAGATACGCAGTATTTT
length: 15; V: TRBV19; D: -; size: -; J: TRBJ1-1; CDR3: CATRERRAQNTEAFF; DNA: TGTGCCACCCGAGAGAGGAGGGCGCAGAACACTGAAGCTTTCTTT
length: 15; V: TRBV19; D: TRBD1; size: few; J: TRBJ1-1; CDR3: CASSIEGQANTEAFF; DNA: TGTGCCAGTAGTATAGAGGGACAGGCGAACACTGAAGCTTTCTTT
length: 12; V: TRBV28; D: -; size: once; J: TRBJ1-1; CDR3: CASSPQGREAFF; DNA: TGTGCCAGCAGTCCACAGGGTAGAGAAGCTTTCTTT
length: 15; V: TRBV6-2/TRBV6-3; D: -; size: few; J: TRBJ1-4; CDR3: CASSYLGAAGEKLFF; DNA: TGTGCCAGCAGTTACTTAGGGGCTGCTGGTGAAAAACTGTTTTTT
length: 14; V: TRBV19; D: TRBD2; size: -; J: TRBJ2-7; CDR3: CASSHTSAAYEQYF; DNA: TGTGCCAGTAGTCATACTAGCGCCGCCTACGAGCAGTACTTC
length: 16; V: TRBV2; D: TRBD2; size: -; J: TRBJ2-1; CDR3: CASRSTSGGFYNEQFF; DNA: TGTGCCAGCAGGTCGACTAGCGGGGGTTTCTACAATGAGCAGTTCTTC
length: 14; V: TRBV29-1; D: TRBD1; size: -; J: TRBJ2-1; CDR3: CSGEDRGILHEQFF; DNA: TGCAGCGGAGAGGACAGGGGGATTTTGCATGAGCAGTTCTTC
length: 13; V: TRBV3-1/TRBV3-2; D: -; size: -; J: TRBJ1-2; CDR3: CASSQPANYGYTF; DNA: TGTGCCAGCAGCCAACCGGCTAACTATGGCTACACCTTC
length: 16; V: TRBV5-4; D: TRBD1; size: -; J: TRBJ2-2; CDR3: CASSSDRGSNTGELFF; DNA: TGTGCCAGCAGCTCCGACAGGGGGTCGAACACCGGGGAGCTGTTTTTT
length: 13; V: TRBV6-4; D: -; size: few; J: TRBJ2-3; CDR3: CASSGTGEDTQYF; DNA: TGTGCCAGCAGTGGGACTGGGGAAGATACGCAGTATTTT
length: 19; V: TRBV15; D: TRBD1; size: few; J: TRBJ1-1; CDR3: CATSRDPPPRGWTNTEAFF; DNA: TGTGCCACCAGCAGAGATCCTCCGCCCAGGGGGTGGACGAACACTGAAGCTTTCTTT
length: 17; V: TRBV6-2/TRBV6-3; D: TRBD2; size: -; J: TRBJ2-1; CDR3: CASSSYGYSGGNNEQFF; DNA: TGTGCCAGCAGTTCCTATGGATATAGCGGGGGGAACAATGAGCAGTTCTTC
length: 13; V: TRBV6-5; D: -; size: -; J: TRBJ2-7; CDR3: CASSYSSSYEQYF; DNA: TGTGCCAGCAGTTACTCCAGCTCCTACGAGCAGTACTTC
length: 15; V: TRBV7-2; D: -; size: -; J: TRBJ2-7; CDR3: CASSFGGPGATEQYF; DNA: TGTGCCAGCAGCTTCGGGGGGCCCGGGGCGACCGAGCAGTACTTC
length: 17; V: TRBV7-9; D: TRBD2; size: -; J: TRBJ2-2; CDR3: CASSPGLAGQNTGELFF; DNA: TGTGCCAGCAGCCCGGGACTAGCGGGGCAGAACACCGGGGAGCTGTTTTTT
length: 17; V: TRBV3-1/TRBV3-2; D: -; size: -; J: TRBJ1-6; CDR3: CASSPPQGSSYNSPLHF; DNA: TGTGCCAGCAGCCCCCCACAGGGAAGCTCCTATAATTCACCCCTCCACTTT
length: 16; V: TRBV7-9; D: TRBD2; size: few; J: TRBJ2-2; CDR3: CASSPKTSRGTGELFF; DNA: TGTGCCAGCAGCCCAAAGACTAGCCGGGGCACCGGGGAGCTGTTTTTT
length: 16; V: TRBV7-8; D: TRBD2; size: -; J: TRBJ2-5; CDR3: CASSLSSRGVGETQYF; DNA: TGTGCCAGCAGCTTAAGTAGTCGGGGGGTCGGGGAGACCCAGTACTTC
length: 16; V: TRBV7-8; D: TRBD2; size: -; J: TRBJ2-5; CDR3: CASRRGPLAGEETQYF; DNA: TGTGCCAGCAGACGGGGGCCACTAGCGGGGGAAGAGACCCAGTACTTC
length: 15; V: TRBV27; D: -; size: -; J: TRBJ1-1; CDR3: CASSLKGGTPGLAFF; DNA: TGTGCCAGCAGTTTAAAGGGGGGGACTCCGGGGTTAGCTTTCTTT
length: 14; V: TRBV10-2; D: -; size: -; J: TRBJ2-1; CDR3: CASSESGGLNEQFF; DNA: TGCGCCAGCAGTGAGTCGGGGGGGCTCAATGAGCAGTTCTTC
length: 17; V: TRBV9; D: TRBD1; size: -; J: TRBJ1-6; CDR3: CASSAPGQGEYNSPLHF; DNA: TGTGCCAGCAGCGCACCGGGACAGGGGGAATATAATTCACCCCTCCACTTT
length: 13; V: TRBV12-3/TRBV12-4; D: -; size: -; J: TRBJ2-2; CDR3: CASSQSGSGELFF; DNA: TGTGCCAGCAGCCAGTCAGGGTCCGGGGAGCTGTTTTTT
length: 14; V: TRBV11-3; D: TRBD1; size: -; J: TRBJ2-7; CDR3: CASSLVDRGDSQYF; DNA: TGTGCCAGCAGCTTAGTGGACAGGGGCGATTCCCAGTACTTC
length: 18; V: TRBV27; D: TRBD1; size: -; J: TRBJ1-5; CDR3: CASSLPLQGAISNQPQHF; DNA: TGTGCCAGCAGTCTCCCATTACAGGGGGCGATTAGCAATCAGCCCCAGCATTTT